Given below is one T cell receptor (beta chain) in context. What it recognizes is unknown. The entry originates in a study of cytomegalovirus exposure and HLA in healthy donors. Findings and limits, study-wide: The study flagged around 150 TCR beta chains as cytomegalovirus-associated.

The assay was immunoSEQ multiplex PCR, and TCRdb's table has in-frame clones only and misses some. The repertoire holds about 190,000 clones, over 65% seen once, with about 7% in the top ten. Per the germline V gene, CDR1 is SGHRS and CDR2 is YFSETQ. The V and J ends lost 0 bases and 5 bases, in that order; junction bases with no gene match: 3. The CDR3 has 15 amino acids. The sample taken for sequencing was PBMCs. This receptor was obtained from a man aged 18 to 30 in good health and CMV-seropositive. This chain joins TRBV5-1 and TRBJ2-5; 11 positions agree with TRBD1. The CDR3 DNA sequence: TGCGCCAGCAGCTTGGACCGGGACAGGGGGGAGACCCAGTACTTC. This translates into CASSLDRDRGETQYF. Looking up the rest from reference TRBV5-1 and TRBJ2-5 gives the full variable domain: KAGVTQTPRYLIKTRGQQVTLSCSPISGHRSVSWYQQTPGQGLQFLFEYFSETQRNKGNFPGRFSGRQFSNSRSEMNVSTLELGDSALYLCASSLDRDRGETQYFGPGTRLLVL.